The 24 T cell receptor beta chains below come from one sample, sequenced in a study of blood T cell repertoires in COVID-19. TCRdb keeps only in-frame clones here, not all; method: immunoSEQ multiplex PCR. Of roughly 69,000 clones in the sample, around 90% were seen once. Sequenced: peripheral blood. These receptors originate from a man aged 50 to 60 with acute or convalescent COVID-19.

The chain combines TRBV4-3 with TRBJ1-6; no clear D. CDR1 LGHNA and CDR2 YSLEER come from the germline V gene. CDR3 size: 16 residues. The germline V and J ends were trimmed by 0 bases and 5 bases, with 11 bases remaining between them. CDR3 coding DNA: TGCGCCAGCAGCCAAGATCCGGGTCCCAATAATTCACCCCTCCACTTT. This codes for CASSQDPGPNNSPLHF.

The CDR3, as DNA: TGTGCCAGCAGCCCGGACAGGGTAACAGATACGCAGTATTTT. Protein sequence: CASSPDRVTDTQYF. The chain uses TRBV14 and TRBJ2-3; the match to TRBD1 covers 8 bases. The germline V gene has CDR1 SGHDN and CDR2 FVKESK. The CDR3 covers 14 residues. With 4 bases clipped from V and 3 bases from J, the junction kept 3 bases outside the gene matches.

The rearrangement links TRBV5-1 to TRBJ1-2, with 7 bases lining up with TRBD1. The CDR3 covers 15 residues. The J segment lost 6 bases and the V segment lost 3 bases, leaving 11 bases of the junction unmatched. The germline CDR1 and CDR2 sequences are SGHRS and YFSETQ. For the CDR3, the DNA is TGCGCCAGCAGCTCCGCTCAGGGGGGATTCGATGGCTACACCTTC. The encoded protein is CASSSAQGGFDGYTF.

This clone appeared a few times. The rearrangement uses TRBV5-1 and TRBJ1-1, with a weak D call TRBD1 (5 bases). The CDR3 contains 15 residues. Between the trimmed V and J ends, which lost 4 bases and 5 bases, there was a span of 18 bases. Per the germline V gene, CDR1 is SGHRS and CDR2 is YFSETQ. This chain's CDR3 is CASSLGARAGTEAFF. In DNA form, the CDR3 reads TGCGCCAGCAGCCTCGGGGCAAGGGCGGGAACTGAAGCTTTCTTT.

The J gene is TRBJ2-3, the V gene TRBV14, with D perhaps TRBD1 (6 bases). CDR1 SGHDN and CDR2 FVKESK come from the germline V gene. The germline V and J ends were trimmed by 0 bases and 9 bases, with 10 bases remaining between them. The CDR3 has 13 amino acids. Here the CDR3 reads CASSQDQGKTQYF. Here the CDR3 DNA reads TGTGCCAGCAGCCAAGATCAGGGGAAGACGCAGTATTTT.

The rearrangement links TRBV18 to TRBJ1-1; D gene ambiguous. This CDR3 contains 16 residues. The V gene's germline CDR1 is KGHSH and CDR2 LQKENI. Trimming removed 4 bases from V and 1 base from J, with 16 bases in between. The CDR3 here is CASSLFVTSGNTEAFF. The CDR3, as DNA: TGTGCCAGCTCACTATTTGTAACTTCGGGGAACACTGAAGCTTTCTTT.

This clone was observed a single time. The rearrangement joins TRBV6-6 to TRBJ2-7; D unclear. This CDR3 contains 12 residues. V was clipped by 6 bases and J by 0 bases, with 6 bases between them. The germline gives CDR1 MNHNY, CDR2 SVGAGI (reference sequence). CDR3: CASSQASYEQYF. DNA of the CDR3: TGTGCCAGCAGCCAGGCCTCCTACGAGCAGTACTTC.

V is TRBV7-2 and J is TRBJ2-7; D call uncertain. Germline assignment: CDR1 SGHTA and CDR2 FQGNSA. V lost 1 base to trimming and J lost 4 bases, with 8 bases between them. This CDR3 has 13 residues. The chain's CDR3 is CASSLGHQYEQYF. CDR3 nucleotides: TGTGCCAGCAGCTTAGGGCATCAATACGAGCAGTACTTC.

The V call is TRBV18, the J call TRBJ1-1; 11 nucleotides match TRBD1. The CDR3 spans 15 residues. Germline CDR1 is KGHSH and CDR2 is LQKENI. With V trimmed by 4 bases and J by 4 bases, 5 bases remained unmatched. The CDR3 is CASSRTGGSGTEAFF. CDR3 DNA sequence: TGTGCCAGCTCACGGACAGGGGGCAGTGGCACTGAAGCTTTCTTT.

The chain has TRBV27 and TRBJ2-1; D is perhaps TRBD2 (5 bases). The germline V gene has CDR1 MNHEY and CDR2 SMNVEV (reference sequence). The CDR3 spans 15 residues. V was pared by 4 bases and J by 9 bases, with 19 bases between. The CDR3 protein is CASSSNPLGLGEQFF. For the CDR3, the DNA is TGTGCCAGCAGTTCAAACCCACTAGGCCTTGGTGAGCAGTTCTTC.

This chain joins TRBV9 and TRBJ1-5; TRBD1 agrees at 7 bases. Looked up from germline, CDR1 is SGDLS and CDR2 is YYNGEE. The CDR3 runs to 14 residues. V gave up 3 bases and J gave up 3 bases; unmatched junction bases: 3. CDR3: CASSAGQPNQPQHF. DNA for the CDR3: TGTGCCAGCAGCGCGGGACAGCCCAATCAGCCCCAGCATTTT. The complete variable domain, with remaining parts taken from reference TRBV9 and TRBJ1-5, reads DSGVTQTPKHLITATGQRVTLRCSPRSGDLSVYWYQQSLDQGLQFLIQYYNGEERAKGNILERFSAQQFPDLHSELNLSSLELGDSALYFCASSAGQPNQPQHFGDGTRLSIL.

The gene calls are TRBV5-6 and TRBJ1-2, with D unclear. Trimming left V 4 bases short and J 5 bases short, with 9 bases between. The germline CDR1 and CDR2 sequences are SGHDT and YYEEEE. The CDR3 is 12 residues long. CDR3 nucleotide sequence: TGTGCCAGCAGCGGGAGGCAGTATGGCTACACCTTC. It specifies CASSGRQYGYTF.

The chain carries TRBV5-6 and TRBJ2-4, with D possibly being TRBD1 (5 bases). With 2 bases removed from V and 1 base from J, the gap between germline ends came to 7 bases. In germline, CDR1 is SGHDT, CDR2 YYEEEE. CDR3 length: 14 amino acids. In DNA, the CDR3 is TGTGCCAGCAGCTTCTGGGGCGCCAAAAACATTCAGTACTTC. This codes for CASSFWGAKNIQYF. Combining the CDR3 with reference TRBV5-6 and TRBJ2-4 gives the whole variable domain DAGVTQSPTHLIKTRGQQVTLRCSPKSGHDTVSWYQQALGQGPQFIFQYYEEEERQRGNFPDRFSGHQFPNYSSELNVNALLLGDSALYLCASSFWGAKNIQYFGAGTRLSVL.

The CDR3 loop reads CASSPREGYEQYF. For the CDR3, the DNA is TGTGCCAGCAGCCCCCGTGAGGGCTACGAGCAGTACTTC. V and J are TRBV9 and TRBJ2-7, with TRBD2 as a possible D gene (5 bases). Trimming cost V 4 bases and J 3 bases, with 11 bases left between them. This CDR3 spans 13 amino acids. Germline lookup yields CDR1 SGDLS and CDR2 YYNGEE.

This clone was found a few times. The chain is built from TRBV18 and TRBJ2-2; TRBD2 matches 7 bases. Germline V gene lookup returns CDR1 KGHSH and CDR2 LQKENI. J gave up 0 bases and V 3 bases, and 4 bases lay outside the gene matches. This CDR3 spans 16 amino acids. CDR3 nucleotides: TGTGCCAGCTCACCCGTTGGGGGGGCGAACACCGGGGAGCTGTTTTTT. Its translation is CASSPVGGANTGELFF.

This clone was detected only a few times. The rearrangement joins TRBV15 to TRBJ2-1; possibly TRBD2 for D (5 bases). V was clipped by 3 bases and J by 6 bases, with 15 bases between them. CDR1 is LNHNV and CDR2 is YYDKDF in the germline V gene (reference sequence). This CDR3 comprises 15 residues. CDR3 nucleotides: TGTGCCACCAGCAGTTCTGGGAGATTGGGCAATGAGCAGTTCTTC. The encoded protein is CATSSSGRLGNEQFF.

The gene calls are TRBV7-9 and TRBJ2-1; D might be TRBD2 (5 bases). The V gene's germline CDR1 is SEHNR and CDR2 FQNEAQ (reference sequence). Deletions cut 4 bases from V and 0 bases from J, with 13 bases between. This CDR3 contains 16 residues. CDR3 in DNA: TGTGCCAGCAGCTCGGGGTTAAAAGGCTCCTACAATGAGCAGTTCTTC. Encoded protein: CASSSGLKGSYNEQFF.

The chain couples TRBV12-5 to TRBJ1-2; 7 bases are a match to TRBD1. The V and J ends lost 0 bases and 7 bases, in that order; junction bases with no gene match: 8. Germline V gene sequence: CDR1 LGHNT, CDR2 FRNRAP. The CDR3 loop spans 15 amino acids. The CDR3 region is CASGLVVGQVSGYTF. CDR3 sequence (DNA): TGTGCTAGTGGTTTGGTAGTCGGACAGGTGTCTGGCTACACCTTC.

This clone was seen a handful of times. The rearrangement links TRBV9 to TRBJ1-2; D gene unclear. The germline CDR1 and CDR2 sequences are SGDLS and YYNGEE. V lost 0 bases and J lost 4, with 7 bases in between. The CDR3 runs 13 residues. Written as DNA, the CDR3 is TGTGCCAGCAGCGTAGGTCGGGGCTATGGCTACACCTTC. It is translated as CASSVGRGYGYTF.

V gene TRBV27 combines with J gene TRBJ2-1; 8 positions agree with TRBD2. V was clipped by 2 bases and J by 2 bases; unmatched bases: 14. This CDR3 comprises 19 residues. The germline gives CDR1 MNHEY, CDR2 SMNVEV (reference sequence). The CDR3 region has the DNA TGTGCCAGCAGTTTACAGGAACGGGAGGGTGTTAGGACCTACAATGAGCAGTTCTTC. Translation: CASSLQEREGVRTYNEQFF.

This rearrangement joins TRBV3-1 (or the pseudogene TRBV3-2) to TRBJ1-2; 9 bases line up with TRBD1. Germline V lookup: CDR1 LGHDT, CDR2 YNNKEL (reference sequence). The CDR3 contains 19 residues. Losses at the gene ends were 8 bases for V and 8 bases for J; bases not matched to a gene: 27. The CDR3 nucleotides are TGTGCCAGCGAGGGAGGGACCCCGGGACAGGGTCAAGCGTCAAGGGGCTACACCTTC. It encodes CASEGGTPGQGQASRGYTF.

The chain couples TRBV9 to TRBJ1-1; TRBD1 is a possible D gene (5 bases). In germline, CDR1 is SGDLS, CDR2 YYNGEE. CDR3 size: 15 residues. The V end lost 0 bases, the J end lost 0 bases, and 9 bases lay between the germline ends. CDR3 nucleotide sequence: TGTGCCAGCAGCGTAGAAGCAGGGCTGAACACTGAAGCTTTCTTT. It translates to CASSVEAGLNTEAFF.

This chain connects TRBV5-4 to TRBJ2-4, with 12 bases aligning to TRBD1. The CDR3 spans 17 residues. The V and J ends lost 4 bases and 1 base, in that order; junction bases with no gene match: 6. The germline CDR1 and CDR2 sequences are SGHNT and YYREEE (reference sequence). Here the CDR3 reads CASSAQGQGAAKNIQYF. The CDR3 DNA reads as TGTGCCAGCAGCGCCCAGGGACAGGGGGCGGCCAAAAACATTCAGTACTTC.

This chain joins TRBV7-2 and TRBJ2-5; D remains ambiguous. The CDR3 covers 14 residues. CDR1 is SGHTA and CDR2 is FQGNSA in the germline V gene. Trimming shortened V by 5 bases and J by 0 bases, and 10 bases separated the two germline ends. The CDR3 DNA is TGTGCCAGCAGCATTCCCCTTAACCAAGAGACCCAGTACTTC. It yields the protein CASSIPLNQETQYF. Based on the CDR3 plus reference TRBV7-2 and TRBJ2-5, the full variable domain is GAGVSQSPSNKVTEKGKDVELRCDPISGHTALYWYRQSLGQGLEFLIYFQGNSAPDKSGLPSDRFSAERTGGSVSTLTIQRTQQEDSAVYLCASSIPLNQETQYFGPGTRLLVL.